The sequence of this T cell receptor beta chain was determined in a study of T cell responses to AZD1222 COVID-19 vaccine. Clones were read by immunoSEQ multiplex PCR, and TCRdb kept only the in-frame ones, dropping some. The sample has about 130,000 clones, about 87% seen once; the top ten hold over 1.5%. Trimming removed 3 bases at V and 4 bases at J, with 9 bases between. CDR1 and CDR2 from the germline V gene are MNHEY and SMNVEV (reference sequence). CDR3 length: 13 amino acids. The sample was peripheral blood, taken on day 0 of AZD1222 vaccination. This clonotype was obtained from an adult in good health. The chain links TRBV27 to TRBJ1-2; maybe TRBD1 (5 bases). The CDR3 reads CASSFGGGYGYTF. DNA for the CDR3: TGTGCCAGCAGTTTTGGGGGGGGCTATGGCTACACCTTC.